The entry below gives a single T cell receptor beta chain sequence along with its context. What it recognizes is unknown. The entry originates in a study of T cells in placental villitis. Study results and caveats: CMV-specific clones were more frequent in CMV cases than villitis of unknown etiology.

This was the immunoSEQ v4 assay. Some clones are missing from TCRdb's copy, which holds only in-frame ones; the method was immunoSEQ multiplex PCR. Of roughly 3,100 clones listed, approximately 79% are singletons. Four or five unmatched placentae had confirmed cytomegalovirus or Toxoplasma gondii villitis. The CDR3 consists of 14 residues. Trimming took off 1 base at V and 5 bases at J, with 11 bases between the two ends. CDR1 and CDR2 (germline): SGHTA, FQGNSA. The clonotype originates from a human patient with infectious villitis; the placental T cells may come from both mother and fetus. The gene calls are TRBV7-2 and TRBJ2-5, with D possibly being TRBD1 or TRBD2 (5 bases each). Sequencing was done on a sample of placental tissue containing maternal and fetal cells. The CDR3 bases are TGTGCCAGCAGCTTAGGGGGGAACCGGGAGACCCAGTACTTC. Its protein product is CASSLGGNRETQYF.